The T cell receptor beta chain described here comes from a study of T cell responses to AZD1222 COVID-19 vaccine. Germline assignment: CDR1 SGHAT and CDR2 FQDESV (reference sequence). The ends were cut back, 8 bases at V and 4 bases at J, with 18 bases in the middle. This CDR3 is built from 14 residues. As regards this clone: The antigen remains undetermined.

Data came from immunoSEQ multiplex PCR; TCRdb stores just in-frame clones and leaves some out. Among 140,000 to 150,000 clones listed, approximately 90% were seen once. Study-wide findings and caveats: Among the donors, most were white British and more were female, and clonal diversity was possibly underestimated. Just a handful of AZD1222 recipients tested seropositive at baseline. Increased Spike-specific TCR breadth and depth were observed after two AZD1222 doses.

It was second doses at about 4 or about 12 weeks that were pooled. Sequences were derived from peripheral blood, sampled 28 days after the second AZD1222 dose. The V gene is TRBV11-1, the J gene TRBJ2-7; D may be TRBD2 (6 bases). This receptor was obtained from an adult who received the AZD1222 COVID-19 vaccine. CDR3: CASGPSGYSYEQYF. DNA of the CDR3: TGTGCCAGCGGACCGAGCGGGTATTCGTACGAGCAGTACTTC.